This note documents a single TCR beta chain sequence. Its antigen is not identified. This entry belongs to a study of cytomegalovirus exposure and HLA in healthy donors. This CDR3 comprises 16 residues. Trimming stripped 0 bases from V and 4 bases from J, with 13 bases between. The germline CDR1 and CDR2 sequences are KGHSH and LQKENI. Primers: 60 Vbeta forward and 13 Jbeta reverse. Sequencing used immunoSEQ multiplex PCR; TCRdb keeps in-frame clones, though not all of them. The sample table sets out around 100,000 clones. Study-wide points: TCR beta sequences reportedly predicted most subjects' HLA-A and HLA-B alleles accurately. Sequencing likely produced, as an artifact, a cluster of highly shared sequence variants. In a later analysis, parvovirus B19, influenza, CMV and Epstein-Barr virus appeared linked to several top co-occurrence clusters.

The V gene is TRBV18, the J gene TRBJ1-5; D may be TRBD1 (5 bases). The clonotype was recovered from a man aged 40-50 years in good health and CMV-seropositive. The source material was PBMCs. CDR3: CASSPPITGLNQPQHF. The DNA for the CDR3 is TGTGCCAGCTCACCACCAATAACAGGATTAAATCAGCCCCAGCATTTT.